This TCR beta chain was identified during a study of shared clonotypes between healthy human individuals. The study ran the assay at deep level. In the authors' methods: ImmunoSEQ supplied junction-only sequences lacking quality scores, so filtering was different. Sequencing was performed with immunoSEQ multiplex PCR; in TCRdb, only in-frame clones are kept and a portion is missing. V and J calls and clone size are copied from that table; D and trimming were computed from the DNA. The sample yields some 550,000 clones, about 96% seen once. CDR1 and CDR2 from the germline V gene are MNHEY and SMNVEV (reference sequence). The CDR3 is made up of 15 amino acids. V lost 5 bases, J lost 4 bases, and 9 bases stayed unmatched.

The sequence came from a woman aged 30 to 39 in good health. Source material: naive CD4+ T cells sorted from blood. Subset defined: CD45RA+ positively selected. This chain joins TRBV27 and TRBJ2-5; 8 bases are shared with TRBD2. The CDR3 nucleotides read TGTGCCAGCAGTCCTCTCTCCGCGGGGGGAGAGACCCAGTACTTC. Its protein product is CASSPLSAGGETQYF.